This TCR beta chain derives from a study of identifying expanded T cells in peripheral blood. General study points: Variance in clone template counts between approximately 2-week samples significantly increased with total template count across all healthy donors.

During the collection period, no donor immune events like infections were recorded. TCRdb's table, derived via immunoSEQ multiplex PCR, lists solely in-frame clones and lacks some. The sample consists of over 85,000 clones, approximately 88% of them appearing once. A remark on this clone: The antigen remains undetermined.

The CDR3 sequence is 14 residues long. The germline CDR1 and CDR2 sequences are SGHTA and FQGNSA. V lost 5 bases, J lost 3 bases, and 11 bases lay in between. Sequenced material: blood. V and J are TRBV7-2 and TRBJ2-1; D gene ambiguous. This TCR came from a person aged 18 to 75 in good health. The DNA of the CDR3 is TGTGCCAGCAGCCTTCGTGCCGTCTACAATGAGCAGTTCTTC. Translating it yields CASSLRAVYNEQFF.